This record concerns one T cell receptor (beta chain) sequence. Its cognate antigen is unknown. The data are from a study of long-term antiretroviral therapy in people with HIV. At the level of the study: The earliest samples predate the 2015 immediate-ART recommendation by about a decade.

All participants with HIV were treated in the United States. The V and J ends lost 5 bases and 5 bases respectively, with 10 bases between them. The CDR3 has 12 amino acids. Per germline, CDR1 GTSNPN and CDR2 SVGIG (reference sequence). The libraries were made with immunoSEQ v3.0 at survey level. Assay: immunoSEQ multiplex PCR; the TCRdb copy retains only in-frame clones and omits some. The sample includes roughly 42,000 clones, more than 75% of them seen just once. Study results and caveats: ART adherence, viral resistance and therapy changes were not recorded. Versus controls, repertoires in people with HIV had narrower CDR3 length ranges.

This clonotype originated in a woman aged 50 to 60 with HIV. This chain links TRBV30 with TRBJ2-4; D is perhaps TRBD2 (5 bases). Sequences were derived from unsorted PBMCs, sampled 0.1 years before starting antiretroviral therapy. The CDR3 loop reads CAWSLGENIQYF. Written as DNA, the CDR3 is TGTGCCTGGTCCCTCGGGGAAAACATTCAGTACTTC.